The 21 T cell receptor beta chains in this list originate from one sample, sequenced in a study of blood T cell repertoires in COVID-19. Here immunoSEQ multiplex PCR was the method, and the copy in TCRdb shows in-frame clones only, minus some. The sample contains about 210,000 clones, roughly 82% of which appear only once. The sequenced sample consisted of peripheral blood. All receptors derive from a woman aged 40-49 years with acute or convalescent COVID-19.

V usage is TRBV6-5 and J usage is TRBJ2-7; D might be TRBD2 (6 bases). The CDR3 runs 15 residues. The V gene's germline CDR1 is MNHEY and CDR2 SVGAGI. V was clipped by 2 bases and J by 0 bases, with 11 bases between them. CDR3 amino acids: CASSYGLPSSYEQYF. CDR3 nucleotides: TGTGCCAGCAGTTACGGACTACCTAGCTCCTACGAGCAGTACTTC.

Remarks on this clone: The sample contains more than one DNA sequence encoding this CDR3. V gene TRBV30 combines with J gene TRBJ1-2; TRBD1 agrees at 9 bases. CDR1 and CDR2 from the germline V gene are GTSNPN and SVGIG (reference sequence). V lost 0 bases to trimming and J lost 2 bases; unmatched junction nucleotides: 4. The CDR3 is 15 amino acids. CDR3 sequence (DNA): TGTGCCTGGAGTGTAGGTACAGGGGGCAACTATGGCTACACCTTC. Residues: CAWSVGTGGNYGYTF.

This chain joins TRBV3-1 (or the pseudogene TRBV3-2) and TRBJ1-1, with D possibly matching TRBD1 (6 bases). The CDR3 covers 13 residues. V lost 4 bases and J lost 0, with 6 bases in between. Germline V gene lookup returns CDR1 LGHDT and CDR2 YNNKEL (reference sequence). CDR3 sequence reads: CASSRDMNTEAFF. In DNA, the CDR3 is TGTGCCAGCAGCCGGGACATGAACACTGAAGCTTTCTTT.

The chain links TRBV15 to TRBJ1-2; possibly TRBD1 for D (6 bases). This CDR3 spans 14 amino acids. The germline CDR1 and CDR2 sequences are LNHNV and YYDKDF (reference sequence). The V end lost 0 bases, the J end lost 4 bases, and 9 bases lay between the germline ends. CDR3 residues: CATSRDGDIYGYTF. The CDR3 DNA reads as TGTGCCACCAGCAGAGATGGGGACATCTATGGCTACACCTTC.

The rearrangement joins TRBV13 to TRBJ2-3; 11 bases match TRBD2. J gave up 3 bases and V 8 bases, and 4 bases lay outside the gene matches. This CDR3 is 14 amino acids long. The germline V gene encodes CDR1 PRHDT and CDR2 FYEKMQ (reference sequence). Here the CDR3 DNA reads TGTGCCAGCCTCCGGACTAGCGGGACAGATACGCAGTATTTT. It translates to CASLRTSGTDTQYF. The variable domain in full, with the rest retrieved from reference TRBV13 and TRBJ2-3, is AAGVIQSPRHLIKEKRETATLKCYPIPRHDTVYWYQQGPGQDPQFLISFYEKMQSDKGSIPDRFSAQQFSDYHSELNMSSLELGDSALYFCASLRTSGTDTQYFGPGTRLTVL.

The chain couples TRBV27 to TRBJ2-1; D gene uncertain. CDR3 length: 12 residues. The germline CDR1 and CDR2 sequences are MNHEY and SMNVEV (reference sequence). Deletions cut 0 bases from V and 9 bases from J, with 6 bases between. The CDR3 DNA follows: TGTGCCAGCAGTTTATCCTTCGGTGAGCAGTTCTTC. Residues: CASSLSFGEQFF.

V usage is TRBV7-8 and J usage is TRBJ2-2; D uncertain. This CDR3 is built from 17 residues. V was clipped by 1 base and J by 3 bases, with 15 bases between them. The V gene's germline CDR1 is SGHVS and CDR2 FQNEAQ. CDR3 sequence: CASSLEPSGLDTGELFF. CDR3 coding DNA: TGTGCCAGCAGCTTAGAACCTTCCGGGTTAGACACCGGGGAGCTGTTTTTT.

The chain combines TRBV27 with TRBJ2-2, with 7 bases fitting TRBD2. This CDR3 is 15 amino acids long. V shed 3 bases and J 6 bases; nucleotides not matched to a gene: 7. The germline CDR1 and CDR2 sequences are MNHEY and SMNVEV (reference sequence). Written as DNA, the CDR3 is TGTGCCAGCAGTTTGGTGCGGGAGATCCCCGGGGAGCTGTTTTTT. Its protein is CASSLVREIPGELFF.

The chain uses TRBV2 and TRBJ1-2, with D hard to call. V was cut by 1 base and J by 4 bases, with 10 bases left in between. The CDR3 spans 14 residues. The germline CDR1 and CDR2 sequences are SNHLY and FYNNEI. The CDR3 DNA reads TGTGCCAGCAGTGAAGTGGGAGGTATCTATGGCTACACCTTC. This gives the protein CASSEVGGIYGYTF.

The CDR3 is CAMQPRTGAGNEKLFF. In DNA, the CDR3 is TGTGCCATGCAACCCCGGACAGGGGCCGGTAATGAAAAACTGTTTTTT. This chain links TRBV10-3 with TRBJ1-4; 9 bases line up with TRBD1. Trimming removed 9 bases from V and 4 bases from J; junction bases left unmatched: 12. Looked up from germline, CDR1 is ENHRY and CDR2 is SYGVKD. The CDR3 runs to 16 residues.

This chain connects TRBV6-2 or TRBV6-3 to TRBJ1-2, with D possibly matching TRBD1 (6 bases). Looked up from germline, CDR1 is MNHEY and CDR2 is SVGEGT. Trimming removed 2 bases at V and 4 bases at J, with 14 bases between. The CDR3 totals 15 residues. CDR3 residues: CASSYITGQGYGYTF. In nucleotides, the CDR3 is TGTGCCAGCAGTTACATAACAGGGCAAGGCTATGGCTACACCTTC.

This chain connects TRBV6-5 to TRBJ2-7; TRBD2 agrees at 8 bases. Germline V gives CDR1 MNHEY, CDR2 SVGAGI. J gave up 5 bases and V 0 bases, and 9 bases lay outside the gene matches. There are 16 residues in the CDR3. Here the CDR3 reads CASSYSGSKRENEQYF. The CDR3 coding sequence is TGTGCCAGCAGTTACTCCGGAAGCAAGCGGGAGAACGAGCAGTACTTC.

The chain is built from TRBV11-3 and TRBJ2-5, with 14 positions matching TRBD2. Trimming took 5 bases from V and 2 from J; bases not matched to a gene: 4. In germline, CDR1 is SGHNT, CDR2 YENEEA. The CDR3 consists of 16 residues. Written as DNA, the CDR3 is TGTGCCAGCAGCGAAGGACTAGCGGGAGGACAAGAGACCCAGTACTTC. It translates to CASSEGLAGGQETQYF.

This chain links TRBV24-1 with TRBJ2-1; tentatively, D is TRBD1 (5 bases). Trimming left V 7 bases short and J 5 bases short, with 17 bases between. Germline loops: CDR1 KGHDR, CDR2 SFDVKD. This CDR3 region has 15 residues. CDR3 in DNA: TGTGCCACCAGCCCTAGGGTAGGGGTAAACAATGAGCAGTTCTTC. Its translation: CATSPRVGVNNEQFF.

V gene TRBV7-3 combines with J gene TRBJ2-6; D possibly corresponds to TRBD1 (6 bases). V dropped 3 bases and J dropped 0 bases, with 9 bases sitting between them. CDR1 is SGHTA and CDR2 is FQGTGA in the germline V gene. The CDR3 length is 16 residues. The CDR3 reads CASSLTGISGANVLTF. Written as DNA, the CDR3 is TGTGCCAGCAGCTTGACAGGTATCTCTGGGGCCAACGTCCTGACTTTC.

The chain joins TRBV5-5 to TRBJ1-1, with 7 bases that match TRBD1. The V gene's germline CDR1 is SGHKS and CDR2 YYEKEE (reference sequence). This CDR3 is built from 15 residues. The trim removed 2 bases at V and 8 bases at J, leaving 12 bases unmatched. For the CDR3, the DNA is TGTGCCAGCAGCTTACAGGGGTTAGGGGTAGTCGAAGCTTTCTTT. The encoded protein is CASSLQGLGVVEAFF.

This sequence joins TRBV10-3 and TRBJ1-2; 9 bases agree with TRBD1. The CDR3 length is 18 residues. Germline-derived CDR1 and CDR2 are ENHRY and SYGVKD. J gave up 0 bases and V 0 bases, and 8 bases lay outside the gene matches. CDR3 in amino acids: CAISESRTGDVANYGYTF. CDR3 bases: TGTGCCATCAGTGAGTCCCGGACAGGGGACGTAGCTAACTATGGCTACACCTTC.

The J gene is TRBJ1-6, the V gene TRBV18, with TRBD1 matching over 8 bases. CDR1 and CDR2 from the germline V gene are KGHSH and LQKENI. The junction had 8 bases not matched to a gene; V was cut back by 5 bases and J by 8 bases. This CDR3 is 15 amino acids long. The CDR3 loop is CASSKSGQEYSPLHF. In nucleotides, the CDR3 is TGTGCCAGCTCAAAGTCGGGACAGGAGTATTCACCCCTCCACTTT.

The V and J genes are TRBV4-2 and TRBJ1-2; D not resolved. Germline V gives CDR1 LGHNA, CDR2 YNFKEQ. The CDR3 loop spans 13 amino acids. With 1 base removed from V and 8 bases from J, the gap between germline ends came to 11 bases. The CDR3 region is CASSQGVGSGYTF. CDR3 sequence (DNA): TGTGCCAGCAGCCAAGGGGTGGGTAGCGGCTACACCTTC.

The rearrangement uses TRBV20-1 and TRBJ2-2; D is possibly TRBD2 (5 bases). The CDR3 runs to 11 residues. V lost 7 bases, J lost 6 bases, and 9 bases lay in between. The germline V gene encodes CDR1 DFQATT and CDR2 SNEGSKA (reference sequence). CDR3: CSGEIAGELFF. DNA of the CDR3: TGCAGTGGGGAGATCGCCGGGGAGCTGTTTTTT.

This sequence joins TRBV5-6 and TRBJ1-2; tentatively, D is TRBD1 (6 bases). V was clipped by 0 bases and J by 5 bases, with 14 bases between them. The CDR3 has 15 residues. CDR1 is SGHDT, CDR2 YYEEEE, per germline. The CDR3 DNA sequence: TGTGCCAGCAGCTTGGTTCAGGGGCTGGGGTATGGCTACACCTTC. Protein sequence: CASSLVQGLGYGYTF.